Below, one TCR beta chain is given with its context. Its antigen remains undetermined. Base qualities are not provided; no much larger clone lies one nucleotide away. The data stem from a study of blood T cell repertoires in COVID-19 (dated by TCRdb to the early 2020s). Regarding the complete study: Collaborator samples came from the United States, Italy and Spain and covered acute and convalescent phases of COVID-19. Nearly every sample came with metadata listing a de-identified subject ID, COVID-19 status, age in years and sex. The repertoires were released in a freely available public database intended as a resource for research on the immune response to SARS-CoV-2. The samples were drawn from two sources: the first 160 participants of the ongoing ImmuneRACE study, and about 1,300 subjects contributed by 6 global collaborators. The material from the prospective study consisted of cDNA or gDNA derived from T cells, B-cell-depleted T cells, or PBMCs. HLA class I and class II types, where available, came from metadata supplied by the sample provider rather than from assay-based typing. Subjects who had been exposed to COVID-19, were actively infected with it, or had recovered from it provided the deeply sampled blood TCRbeta repertoires that made up the dataset. Broader findings and caveats from the paper: The quantity of clinical and demographic metadata differed by source and by participant and was supplied without curation.

The immunoSEQ Assay, a bias-controlled multiplex PCR, was used to amplify TCRbeta CDR3 regions from genomic DNA. As for how the authors treated the data: Within the assay, amplification of reference gene primers was used to estimate how many nucleated cells each sample contained. To quantify the absolute abundance of each unique TCRbeta CDR3 rearrangement, sequence reads were collapsed and filtered. For each sample, productive Simpson clonality was calculated by taking the square root of Simpson's diversity index across productive rearrangements. Drawn from immuneACCESS, this table holds only the in-frame rearrangements with V and J called that TCRdb kept. Clones are partly lost; checked studies trace under half to an unresolved V gene and leave the rest unexplained. V and J calls and clone size are copied from that table; D and trimming were computed from the DNA. The table for this sample lists roughly 150,000 clones; around 80% of them were counted only once. Approximately 18% of the sample is taken by the ten largest.

Via the germline V gene, CDR1 is SGHDT and CDR2 YYEEEE. Its CDR3 holds 14 amino acids, cysteine through phenylalanine. Just CDR3 DNA is preserved here, 42 bases in frame from base 1. Cut back by 7 bases and 0 bases, the V and J ends lie 13 bases apart. Another Seattle source contributed samples from volunteer blood donors who had recovered from COVID-19. Collaborating institutions collected whole blood in K2EDTA tubes following their own protocols. For TCRbeta analysis, collaborator samples were shipped as frozen whole blood, as isolated PBMCs, or as DNA extracted from either sample type. The receptor comes from a woman aged 70 to 79 who had recovered from COVID-19. This chain joins TRBV5-6 to TRBJ1-2; matching of 6 bases hints at TRBD1 as the D gene. The sample consisted of peripheral blood. Here the CDR3 is given as CASGIRTANYGYTF. The DNA sequence is TGTGCCAGCGGGATCAGGACAGCTAACTATGGCTACACCTTC.